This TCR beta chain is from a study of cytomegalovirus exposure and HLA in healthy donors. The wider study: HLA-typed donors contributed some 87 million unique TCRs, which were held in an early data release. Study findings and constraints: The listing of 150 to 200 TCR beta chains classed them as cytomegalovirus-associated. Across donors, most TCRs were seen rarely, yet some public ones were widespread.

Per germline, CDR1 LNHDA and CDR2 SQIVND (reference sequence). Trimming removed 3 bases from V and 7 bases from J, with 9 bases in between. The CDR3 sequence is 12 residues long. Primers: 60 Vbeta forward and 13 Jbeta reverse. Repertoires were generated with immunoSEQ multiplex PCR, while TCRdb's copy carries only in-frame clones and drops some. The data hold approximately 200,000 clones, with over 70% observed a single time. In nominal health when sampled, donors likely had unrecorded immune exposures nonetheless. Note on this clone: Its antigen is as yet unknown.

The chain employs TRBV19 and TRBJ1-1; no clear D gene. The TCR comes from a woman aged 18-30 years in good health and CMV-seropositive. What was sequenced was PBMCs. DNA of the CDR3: TGTGCCAGTAGTATTGGTGGGAGTGAAGCTTTCTTT. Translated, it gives CASSIGGSEAFF.